This T cell receptor beta chain came from a study of T-cell reconstitution after alpha-beta-depleted transplantation in children. The TCRbeta library was prepared with unique molecular identifiers. Each CDR3 protein is one row after TCRdb ran MiXCR on the PCR reads. The data hold under 350,000 distinct CDR3 sequences, with about 10% observed a single time. This clonotype was counted a few times. There are 16 residues in the CDR3. From germline, CDR1 is WNHNN and CDR2 SYGVQD (reference sequence). The V end was cut by 0 bases, the J end by 1 base, with 9 bases between. This rearrangement joins TRBV10-1 to TRBJ2-2; possible D gene TRBD2, 7 bases. This receptor was taken from a human donor who donated a stem cell graft to a child with SCID. Sequencing was performed on PBMCs from the stem cell graft donor, taken from the stem cell graft. The chain's CDR3 is CASSESGGQNTGELFF. The CDR3 nucleotides are TGCGCCAGCAGTGAGTCCGGGGGGCAGAACACCGGGGAGCTGTTTTTT.